This TCR beta chain comes out of a study of cytomegalovirus exposure and HLA in healthy donors. Primers for the PCR totalled 60 Vbeta and 13 Jbeta. Data came from immunoSEQ multiplex PCR; TCRdb stores just in-frame clones and leaves some out. Of some 200,000 clones in the sample, around 78% were seen once. Study-wide findings and caveats: Across all donors, roughly uniform sequencing depth was an assumption of the presence/absence analyses.

Germline values: CDR1 LGHNA, CDR2 YSLEER. CDR3 length equals 15 residues. Trimming pared 1 base from V and 2 bases from J, leaving 10 bases between. Notes on this clone: Its antigen is currently unknown.

This clonotype was obtained from a woman aged 25-40 years in good health and CMV-seropositive. Sequencing was done on a sample of PBMCs. This chain connects TRBV4-3 to TRBJ2-3; possible D gene TRBD1, 6 bases. Here the CDR3 DNA reads TGCGCCAGCAGCCAAGGGACAGTGATCACAGATACGCAGTATTTT. It translates to CASSQGTVITDTQYF.